Listed below are T cell receptor beta chains from one sample, sequenced in a study of cytomegalovirus exposure and HLA in healthy donors. Libraries were prepared by immunoSEQ multiplex PCR; TCRdb keeps only in-frame clonotypes and omits some of them. The sample consists of about 230,000 clones, approximately 85% of them appearing once. Sequencing used PBMCs. These receptors came from a girl aged 2-10 years in good health and CMV-seronegative. CDR3s include the opening cysteine and the closing phenylalanine or tryptophan. Fields, in order: D gene, clone size, V gene, J gene, CDR3 DNA, CDR3 protein. The D gene is left open where the match is weak. For some rows the clone size is stated as once, few or many, or as a class when expanded; others skip it.

TRBD2	.	TRBV4-2	TRBJ2-3	TGTGCCAGCAGCCAAGTTGGACTAGCGGGAGGACTAGCGGATACGCAGTATTTT	CASSQVGLAGGLADTQYF
TRBD1	.	TRBV5-1	TRBJ2-5	TGCGCCAGCAGCGCACCCCGGGACAGGGGGTACCAAGAGACCCAGTACTTC	CASSAPRDRGYQETQYF
TRBD2	.	TRBV5-6	TRBJ2-1	TGTGCCAGCAGCTCGTGGGGCTTTAGCGGGAGCTACAATGAGCAGTTCTTC	CASSSWGFSGSYNEQFF
.	.	TRBV6-1	TRBJ2-1	TGTGCCAGCAGTGAAGCTGAGGGAGGACCATACAATGAGCAGTTCTTC	CASSEAEGGPYNEQFF
.	.	TRBV5-6	TRBJ2-1	TGTGCCAGCAGCTTGGGTCTAGTTTACAATGAGCAGTTCTTC	CASSLGLVYNEQFF
TRBD1	.	TRBV5-6	TRBJ1-4	TGTGCCAGCAGCCTCGGGGGACAGGGAGGTGAAAAACTGTTTTTT	CASSLGGQGGEKLFF
.	.	TRBV6-5	TRBJ2-7	TGTGCCAGCCGGGGTCCCTCCTACGAGCAGTACTTC	CASRGPSYEQYF
TRBD2	.	TRBV2	TRBJ2-7	TGTGCCAGCAGTGAAGGGCGGGGGAGGAGCTCCTACGAGCAGTACTTC	CASSEGRGRSSYEQYF
.	.	TRBV5-1	TRBJ2-5	TGCGCCAGCAGCTTGGCGAGAATTGAAGAGACCCAGTACTTC	CASSLARIEETQYF
TRBD2	.	TRBV7-2	TRBJ2-1	TGTGCCAGCAGCTTAAGAGTTCTAGCGGGGATAAATGAGCAGTTCTTC	CASSLRVLAGINEQFF
TRBD1	.	TRBV6-5	TRBJ2-5	TGTGCCAGCAGTAGGACAGGGGTGGAGACCCAGTACTTC	CASSRTGVETQYF
.	.	TRBV5-1	TRBJ1-2	TGCGCCAGCAGCTTACAGGAGAACTATGGCTACACCTTC	CASSLQENYGYTF
TRBD2	.	TRBV7-7	TRBJ2-5	TGTGCCAGCAGCCAAGGGGGACTAGCGGGGTACGAGACCCAGTACTTC	CASSQGGLAGYETQYF
.	.	TRBV29-1	TRBJ1-2	TGCAGCGTCGTACCTTCCCCAGGGAGGGGCTACACCTTC	CSVVPSPGRGYTF
TRBD2	.	TRBV11-3	TRBJ2-3	TGTGCCAGCAGCCCCAGCGGGAGTGAAACAGATACGCAGTATTTT	CASSPSGSETDTQYF
.	.	TRBV5-1	TRBJ1-1	TGCGCCAGCAAGGGGTTTGAGAACACTGAAGCTTTCTTT	CASKGFENTEAFF
TRBD1	once	TRBV7-9	TRBJ2-7	TGTGCCAGCAGCTTAGGGGGAGGGCGGGACAGGGTCGTTTTCTACGAGCAGTACTTC	CASSLGGGRDRVVFYEQYF
.	.	TRBV5-1	TRBJ1-1	TGCGCCAGCAGCTCCCACAGACTAACCGGGATCCCAGAGGTGAACACTGAAGCTTTCTTT	CASSSHRLTGIPEVNTEAFF
.	.	TRBV15	TRBJ1-6	TGTGCCACCAGCAGAGCTAGCGGCCCCGTGTCCTTCTATAATTCACCCCTCCACTTT	CATSRASGPVSFYNSPLHF
.	.	TRBV30	TRBJ1-2	TGTGCCTGGAGTGTACTATTGTCAGGGTGGGGCTACACCTTC	CAWSVLLSGWGYTF
.	few	TRBV2	TRBJ1-1	TGTGCCAGCCCGGGACTCGCTGAAGCTTTCTTT	CASPGLAEAFF
TRBD1	.	TRBV5-5	TRBJ1-5	TGTGCCAGCACCCTAACTCCGGACAGGGTGGGGCAGCCCCAGCATTTT	CASTLTPDRVGQPQHF
.	.	TRBV6-1	TRBJ2-1	TGTGCCAGCAGCAAAGACAGGAATGAGCAGTTCTTC	CASSKDRNEQFF
.	once	TRBV4-1	TRBJ1-5	TGCGCCAGCAGCCATGAGTTGGTCGGGGGGCCCCAGCATTTT	CASSHELVGGPQHF
.	.	TRBV5-1	TRBJ1-5	TGCGCCAGCAGCGCCAGGGGTGGGCAGCCCCAGCATTTT	CASSARGGQPQHF
TRBD2	.	TRBV14	TRBJ2-2	TGTGCCAGCAGCCAAGCGACCGGGACTATGAACACCGGGGAGCTGTTTTTT	CASSQATGTMNTGELFF
.	once	TRBV7-2	TRBJ2-5	TGTGCCAGCAGCTTAGTCGCTAGCACGGAGACCCAGTACTTC	CASSLVASTETQYF
TRBD2	.	TRBV19	TRBJ2-1	TGTGCCAGTAGTCCTCTAACTAGCGGGGGGACCTACAATGAGCAGTTCTTC	CASSPLTSGGTYNEQFF
TRBD2	.	TRBV27	TRBJ2-2	TGTGCCAGCAGTTCCAACTACCCAGGCCTAGCGGGGAACACCGGGGAGCTGTTTTTT	CASSSNYPGLAGNTGELFF
.	.	TRBV4-2	TRBJ2-3	TGTGCCAGCAGCCCCCGCGGTAGAACGTCAGATACGCAGTATTTT	CASSPRGRTSDTQYF
TRBD2	once	TRBV30	TRBJ2-3	TGTGCCTGGGATCGACTAGCGGGGAGCACAGATACGCAGTATTTT	CAWDRLAGSTDTQYF
TRBD1	.	TRBV30	TRBJ2-4	TGTGCCTCTCCAACAGGGGGCGCGGGCGATCAAGCCAAAAACATTCAGTACTTC	CASPTGGAGDQAKNIQYF
TRBD1	.	TRBV5-1	TRBJ2-7	TGCGCCAGCAGCCCCGGACAGGTCTCCTACGAGCAGTACTTC	CASSPGQVSYEQYF
TRBD1	few	TRBV2	TRBJ1-4	TGTGCCAGCAGTGAACGGGGACAGGGAGGTGAAAAACTGTTTTTT	CASSERGQGGEKLFF
.	.	TRBV5-1	TRBJ2-7	TGCGCCAGCAGCTTGTCGGTTTACGAGCAGTACTTC	CASSLSVYEQYF